The rows below give T cell receptor beta chains drawn from one sample of a study of blood T cell repertoires in COVID-19. Measured with immunoSEQ multiplex PCR; TCRdb has only the in-frame clones, and not every one. The sample holds some 150,000 clones, around four fifths seen once. The sample consisted of PBMCs or T cells enriched from blood (not recorded which). Receptors were obtained from a woman between 50 and 59 years old who had recovered from COVID-19. The CDR3 runs from the conserved cysteine through the conserved F or W. Each record gives: clone size, J gene, D gene, V gene, CDR3 DNA, CDR3 protein. A D gene is named only where the DNA matches it firmly. Rows give clone size only sometimes, using once, few, many, or a class for an expanded clone.

NA | TRBJ2-3 | TRBD2 | TRBV3-1/TRBV3-2 | TGTGCCAGCAGCGCACTAGCGGGGGTCACAGATACGCAGTATTTT | CASSALAGVTDTQYF
NA | TRBJ2-7 | TRBD1 | TRBV3-1/TRBV3-2 | TGTGCCAGCAGCCAACCAGGACAGGGCAGCGAGCAGTACTTC | CASSQPGQGSEQYF
NA | TRBJ2-1 | TRBD2 | TRBV3-1/TRBV3-2 | TGTGCCAGCAGCCCCGGACTAGCGGGCTACAATGAGCAGTTCTTC | CASSPGLAGYNEQFF
few | TRBJ2-2 | NA | TRBV9 | TGTGCCAGCAGCACCCAAGAGAGATCGAACACCGGGGAGCTGTTTTTT | CASSTQERSNTGELFF
NA | TRBJ1-1 | NA | TRBV28 | TGTGCCAGCAGTGTCGGGGGGTACGTTCACACTGAAGCTTTCTTT | CASSVGGYVHTEAFF
once | TRBJ1-3 | NA | TRBV7-9 | TGTGCCAGCAGTCCGCCGGCCGGAGTTGGAAACACCATATATTTT | CASSPPAGVGNTIYF
once | TRBJ1-4 | TRBD1 | TRBV5-6 | TGTGCCAGCAGCCGGGACAGATATGAAAAACTGTTTTTT | CASSRDRYEKLFF
NA | TRBJ2-1 | TRBD2 | TRBV5-1 | TGCGCCAGCAGCTGGATCCGGACTAGCGGGGGCAATGAGCAGTTCTTC | CASSWIRTSGGNEQFF
NA | TRBJ2-5 | TRBD1 | TRBV28 | TGTGCCAGCAGTCGACTTGGACAGGGGCAAGAGACCCAGTACTTC | CASSRLGQGQETQYF
NA | TRBJ1-2 | TRBD1 | TRBV19 | TGTGCCAGTAGGATGGGACAGGGTGGCTACACCTTC | CASRMGQGGYTF
NA | TRBJ2-1 | TRBD1 | TRBV10-3 | TGTGCCATCAGTACCGACAGGGGAGACAATGAGCAGTTCTTC | CAISTDRGDNEQFF
NA | TRBJ1-2 | TRBD1 | TRBV15 | TGTGCCACCAGCAGAGATATAAACAGGGGGCAACACTATGGCTACACCTTC | CATSRDINRGQHYGYTF
NA | TRBJ1-6 | TRBD1 | TRBV3-1/TRBV3-2 | TGTGCCAGCAGCCAACTGGGACAGGGCGTGTCACCCCTCCACTTT | CASSQLGQGVSPLHF
NA | TRBJ2-7 | TRBD1 | TRBV5-1 | TGCGCCAGCAGCCCGCTACAGGGGCAACAGTACTTC | CASSPLQGQQYF
NA | TRBJ2-2 | NA | TRBV7-3 | TGTGCCAGCAGCTCAGGGTCCGGGGAGCTGTTTTTT | CASSSGSGELFF
NA | TRBJ2-1 | TRBD2 | TRBV4-1 | TGCGCCAGCAGCCAAGAGTCGACTAGCTTCCCCAATGAGCAGTTCTTC | CASSQESTSFPNEQFF
once | TRBJ2-3 | TRBD2 | TRBV7-3 | TGTGCCAGCAGCCTACTAGCGGGGGGTGACTTAACGCAGTATTTT | CASSLLAGGDLTQYF
NA | TRBJ2-1 | NA | TRBV28 | TGTGCCAGCAGTTTTCTCCGTTTTGAGCAGTTCTTC | CASSFLRFEQFF
NA | TRBJ1-1 | NA | TRBV5-1 | TGCGCCAGCAGCCGAGGAGGCTTGAACACTGAAGCTTTCTTT | CASSRGGLNTEAFF
few | TRBJ2-7 | NA | TRBV6-1 | TGTGCCAGCAGGGAAGGGCCCGTCGACGAGCAGTACTTC | CASREGPVDEQYF
few | TRBJ2-7 | TRBD1 | TRBV5-6 | TGTGCCAGCGGACAGGGGGCAGTCGAGCAGTACTTC | CASGQGAVEQYF
NA | TRBJ1-5 | NA | TRBV10-3 | TGTGCCATCAGTGAGTCGGTAGGGGCAGGAAATCAGCCCCAGCATTTT | CAISESVGAGNQPQHF
NA | TRBJ1-2 | TRBD1 | TRBV28 | TGTGCCAGCAGGTGGCAGGGGGATAGGGGCTACACCTTC | CASRWQGDRGYTF
NA | TRBJ2-7 | NA | TRBV5-8 | TGTGCCAGCAGCTTAGTACAGGGAGCCGAGCAGTACTTC | CASSLVQGAEQYF
NA | TRBJ2-5 | NA | TRBV29-1 | TGCAGCGTTGATCAGGGTTGGCAAGAGACCCAGTACTTC | CSVDQGWQETQYF
NA | TRBJ2-3 | NA | TRBV5-1 | TGCGCCAGCCGTGCACAGTCTAGCACAGATACGCAGTATTTT | CASRAQSSTDTQYF
NA | TRBJ1-4 | TRBD1 | TRBV6-2/TRBV6-3 | TGTGCCAGCAGTGGACTCTTCGGGACAGGGGAGAAACTGTTTTTT | CASSGLFGTGEKLFF
NA | TRBJ2-7 | TRBD2 | TRBV20-1 | TGCAGTGCTAGTGATCCAGCGGGGGCCCTCTACGAGCAGTACTTC | CSASDPAGALYEQYF
NA | TRBJ2-5 | NA | TRBV4-1 | TGCGCCAGCAGCCATTATCCGGGCACGAGGGCAGAGACCCAGTACTTC | CASSHYPGTRAETQYF
once | TRBJ1-2 | TRBD1 | TRBV27 | TGTGCCAGCAGTCGGGGGGACAGGGCAGTGTATGGCTACACCTTC | CASSRGDRAVYGYTF
NA | TRBJ1-5 | NA | TRBV3-1/TRBV3-2 | TGTGCCAGCAGCCAAGATCTGGGGGGAGGGCAGCCCCAGCATTTT | CASSQDLGGGQPQHF
NA | TRBJ2-7 | NA | TRBV6-2/TRBV6-3 | TGTGCCAGCAGTTACTCGAGATACTTCCAGTACTTC | CASSYSRYFQYF
NA | TRBJ2-3 | TRBD1 | TRBV7-8 | TGTGCCAGCAGCTCACAGGGGTCCCGCACAGATACGCAGTATTTT | CASSSQGSRTDTQYF
once | TRBJ2-7 | TRBD1 | TRBV11-3 | TGTGCCAGCAGCTTTGGGACAGGCTACGAGCAGTACTTC | CASSFGTGYEQYF
NA | TRBJ2-3 | NA | TRBV10-3 | TGTGCCATCAGTGACCTCCTAGAAGATACGCAGTATTTT | CAISDLLEDTQYF
NA | TRBJ2-1 | TRBD2 | TRBV28 | TGTGCCAGCACCCCAAGCGGGGGGGTGGCTGAGCAGTTCTTC | CASTPSGGVAEQFF
once | TRBJ2-7 | TRBD1 | TRBV18 | TGTGCCAGCTCACCCCTAGACAGGGGAAAAAACTACGAGCAGTACTTC | CASSPLDRGKNYEQYF
NA | TRBJ2-2 | TRBD2 | TRBV9 | TGTGCCAGCAGCGTGCTGGCGGGGGATGGCGGGGAGCTGTTTTTT | CASSVLAGDGGELFF
NA | TRBJ2-1 | NA | TRBV19 | TGTGCCAGTAGTATTGGCATTTACAATGAGCAGTTCTTC | CASSIGIYNEQFF
NA | TRBJ1-5 | NA | TRBV7-8 | TGTGCCAGCAGCTCCACACCAACAGGGCGAGGCAATCAGCCCCAGCATTTT | CASSSTPTGRGNQPQHF
NA | TRBJ2-5 | TRBD1 | TRBV12-3/TRBV12-4 | TGTGCCAGCAGTAGAGGGACAGAGGAGACCCAGTACTTC | CASSRGTEETQYF